This T cell receptor (beta chain) was recorded in a study of shared clonotypes between healthy human individuals (dated by TCRdb to the early 2020s). With regard to the full study: The cohort comprised two women and a few men aged 18 to 49 years. For each donor, CD4 naive and CD4 memory were each run on three plates, CD8 naive on two plates, and CD8 memory on one plate. To estimate repertoire size and how much clonotypes are shared between individuals, the study performed deep sequencing of blood TCR repertoires from a few healthy adults. To increase sequencing depth and limit assay-specific biases, TCR repertoire library preparation and sequencing were carried out by different laboratories using diverse techniques. Per donor, leukapheresis produced somewhere between about 0.85 and 9.5 billion PBMCs.

What the work shows at the level of the full study, not this receptor alone: When a few donors were compared, the shared fraction of clonotypes was approximately 5% for naive CD4, around 4% for naive CD8, 2.3% for memory CD4, and less than 0.5% for memory CD8. Larger estimated clonotype richness was generally found for naive subsets than for memory subsets. Higher generation probabilities were observed for clonotypes shared by all four sorted-subset donors than for non-shared clonotypes. Rarefaction of sorted-subset datasets indicated incomplete sequencing despite the large sequencing depth. Based on pairwise subsampling, the degree of clonotype sharing among donors was expected to be affected by sequencing depth. Sampling was restricted to blood, and TCR repertoires in tissue are likely to differ from TCR repertoires in blood. The small number of donors limited the genetic and exposure-history diversity represented.

Using the deep immunoSEQ assay, multiplex PCR amplified TCR CDR3 regions from genomic DNA. Genomic DNA extracted from each cell subset was distributed evenly over all wells of several immunoSEQ 96-well plates, and each plate served as one replicate. For sorted subsets, each replicate PCR was loaded with approximately 0.2 ug genomic DNA, equivalent to 30,000 or so T cell genomes. The purified libraries were quantified using a Qubit 3.0 fluorometer, sized with a Bioanalyzer 2100, and then quantified again using the KAPA Library Quantification kit. Every immunoSEQ 96-well plate was sequenced on a dedicated single-read 150-cycle Illumina NextSeq 550 flow cell. The authors processed their data as follows. The immunoSEQ output contained only junctional sequences without quality scores, so filtering could not match that applied to full-length reads. To assign V/J genes and CDR3, sequences were annotated using PyIR, a Python wrapper for IgBLAST v1.9, with IMGT germline references. Reads were filtered out if the reads had weak V/J assignments (E-value above 1e-6), no CDR3, stop codons, out-of-frame junctions, or ambiguous translated residues. A V3J clonotype was defined by an identical inferred V gene, J gene, and CDR3 amino acid sequence. To compute the percentage overlap between repertoires, the number of shared unique clonotypes was divided by the size of the smaller repertoire. RTK rarefaction, the Chao1 estimator, and Recon v2.1 estimates of unobserved clonotypes were used to assess repertoire richness. Generation probabilities were computed with OLGA for all TCRbeta clonotypes obtained by the gDNA method from four donors. Drawn from immuneACCESS, this table holds only the in-frame rearrangements with V and J called that TCRdb kept. Clones are partly lost; checked studies trace under half to an unresolved V gene and leave the rest unexplained. Clone size and the V and J calls come from that table; the DNA yielded D and trimming. This sample is represented by around 1.9 million clones; about 94% of them were singletons. The ten top clones hold approximately 1.7% of the sample.

For the CD8 naive samples, CD45RO-negative cells were positively selected for CCR7, yielding a CD45RA+CCR7+ population from which TemRA cells were excluded. Healthy HIV-negative adults with no recently reported acute infections or vaccinations were included as donors. Only Caucasian adults living in Nashville, Tennessee, USA were represented among the donors. After blood collection by leukapheresis, PBMCs were isolated using Ficoll-Histopaque density gradient centrifugation and then cryopreserved in the vapor phase of liquid nitrogen. Analytical flow cytometry was used to check the purity and quantity of every magnetically sorted T cell population. Genomic DNA was isolated from each sorted fraction and quantified by UV absorbance on a Nanodrop 2000c. In its sample, this clone was seen once. What this receptor recognizes is not known. One base away there is no much larger clone; base qualities are not given.

The TCR originated in a man younger than 35 in good health. Some clones in this sample may be carry-over from other donors' samples. Sequenced input: naive CD8+ T cells from PBMCs. The sample's cell subset or site label, decoded: CD45RA+CCR7+.

The DNA reads TGTGCCAGCAGTGGATGGACAGGGGGATATTGGGAGACCCAGTACTTC. Translated, this gives CASSGWTGGYWETQYF. The chain was built from TRBV25-1 and TRBJ2-5; the central 10 bases match TRBD1. Based on the germline V gene, the CDR1 and CDR2 sequences are MGHDK and SYGVNS. V loses 4 bases at its end and J loses 5 bases; junction bases beyond the gene matches: 10. The CDR3, cysteine through phenylalanine, is 16 amino acids long. The retained sequence is limited to the CDR3, 48 bases, with the frame set at the first base.